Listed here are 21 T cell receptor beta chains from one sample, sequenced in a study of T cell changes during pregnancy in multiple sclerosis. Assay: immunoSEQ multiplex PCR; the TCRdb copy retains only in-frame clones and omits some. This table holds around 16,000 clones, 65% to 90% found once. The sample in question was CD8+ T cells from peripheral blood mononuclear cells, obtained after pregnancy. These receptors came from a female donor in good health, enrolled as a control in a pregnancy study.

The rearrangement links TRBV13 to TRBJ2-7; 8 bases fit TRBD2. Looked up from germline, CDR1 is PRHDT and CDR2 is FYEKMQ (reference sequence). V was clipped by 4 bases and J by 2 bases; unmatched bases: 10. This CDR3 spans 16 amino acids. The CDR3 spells CASSSRVLAETYEQYF. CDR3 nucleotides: TGTGCCAGCAGCTCTAGGGTACTAGCGGAAACCTACGAGCAGTACTTC.

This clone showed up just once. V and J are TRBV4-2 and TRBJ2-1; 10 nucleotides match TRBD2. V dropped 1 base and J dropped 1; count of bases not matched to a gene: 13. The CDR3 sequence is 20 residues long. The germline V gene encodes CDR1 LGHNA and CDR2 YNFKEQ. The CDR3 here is CASSQVRQGTSGKSYNEQFF. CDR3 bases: TGTGCCAGCAGCCAAGTCCGACAGGGAACTAGCGGGAAGTCCTACAATGAGCAGTTCTTC.

CDR3: CASSIGGTDEQYF. The CDR3 region has the DNA TGTGCCAGTAGCATCGGTGGTACCGACGAGCAGTACTTC. The chain combines TRBV19 with TRBJ2-7; D ambiguous. This CDR3 has 13 residues. Germline V gene data show CDR1 as LNHDA and CDR2 as SQIVND (reference sequence). The V end was cut by 6 bases, the J end by 5 bases, with 14 bases between.

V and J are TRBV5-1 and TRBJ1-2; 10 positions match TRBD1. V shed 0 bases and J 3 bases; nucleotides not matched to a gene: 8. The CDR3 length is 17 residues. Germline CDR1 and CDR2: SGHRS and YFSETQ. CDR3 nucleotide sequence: TGCGCCAGCAGCTTGGTACTTGGCGGACAGGGGGACTATGGCTACACCTTC. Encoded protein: CASSLVLGGQGDYGYTF.

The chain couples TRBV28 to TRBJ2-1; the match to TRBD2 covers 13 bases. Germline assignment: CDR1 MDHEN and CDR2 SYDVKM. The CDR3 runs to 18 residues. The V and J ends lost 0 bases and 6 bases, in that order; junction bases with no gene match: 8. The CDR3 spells CASSLWTSGRPGSNEQFF. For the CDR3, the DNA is TGTGCCAGCAGTTTATGGACTAGCGGGAGGCCGGGGTCCAATGAGCAGTTCTTC.

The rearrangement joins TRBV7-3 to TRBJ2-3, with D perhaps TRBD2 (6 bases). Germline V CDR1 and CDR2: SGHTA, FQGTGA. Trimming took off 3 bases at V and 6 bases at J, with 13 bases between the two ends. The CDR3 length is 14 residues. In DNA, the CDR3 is TGTGCCAGCAGCTTTTTGGGAGGAGCCGATACGCAGTATTTT. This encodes CASSFLGGADTQYF.

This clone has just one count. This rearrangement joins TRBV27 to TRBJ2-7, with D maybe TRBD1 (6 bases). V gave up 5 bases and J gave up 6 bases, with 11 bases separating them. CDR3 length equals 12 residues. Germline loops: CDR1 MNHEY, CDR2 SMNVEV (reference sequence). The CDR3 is CASSTQGGEQYF. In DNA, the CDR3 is TGTGCCAGCAGTACACAGGGTGGCGAGCAGTACTTC.

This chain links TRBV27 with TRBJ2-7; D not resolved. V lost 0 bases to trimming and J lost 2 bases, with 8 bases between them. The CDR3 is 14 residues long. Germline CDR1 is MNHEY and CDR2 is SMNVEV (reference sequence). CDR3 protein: CASSLSRGAYEQYF. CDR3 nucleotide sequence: TGTGCCAGCAGTTTATCCCGCGGCGCCTACGAGCAGTACTTC.

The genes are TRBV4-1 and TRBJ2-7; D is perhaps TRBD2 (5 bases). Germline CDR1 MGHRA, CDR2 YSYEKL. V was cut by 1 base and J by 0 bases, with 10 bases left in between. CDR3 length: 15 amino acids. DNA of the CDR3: TGCGCCAGCAGCCAAGTGCCGGGGTTCTCCTACGAGCAGTACTTC. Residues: CASSQVPGFSYEQYF.

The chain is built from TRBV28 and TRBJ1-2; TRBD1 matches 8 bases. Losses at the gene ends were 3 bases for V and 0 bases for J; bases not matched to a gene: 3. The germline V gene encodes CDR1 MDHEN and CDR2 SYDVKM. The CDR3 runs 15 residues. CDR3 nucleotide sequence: TGTGCCAGCAGTTTGGGGACAGGCCCTAACTATGGCTACACCTTC. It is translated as CASSLGTGPNYGYTF.

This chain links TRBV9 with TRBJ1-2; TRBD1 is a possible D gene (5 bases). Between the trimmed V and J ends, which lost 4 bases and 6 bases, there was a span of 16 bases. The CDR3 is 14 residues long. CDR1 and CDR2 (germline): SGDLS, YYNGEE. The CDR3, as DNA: TGTGCCAGCAGCCCCCGACAGCTAGCGGATGGCTACACCTTC. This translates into CASSPRQLADGYTF.

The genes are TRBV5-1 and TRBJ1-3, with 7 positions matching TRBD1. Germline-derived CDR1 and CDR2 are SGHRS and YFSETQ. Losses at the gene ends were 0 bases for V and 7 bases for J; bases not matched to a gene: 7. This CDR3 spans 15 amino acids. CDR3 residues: CASSLEGTAGNTIYF. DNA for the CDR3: TGCGCCAGCAGCTTGGAGGGGACAGCCGGGAACACCATATATTTT.

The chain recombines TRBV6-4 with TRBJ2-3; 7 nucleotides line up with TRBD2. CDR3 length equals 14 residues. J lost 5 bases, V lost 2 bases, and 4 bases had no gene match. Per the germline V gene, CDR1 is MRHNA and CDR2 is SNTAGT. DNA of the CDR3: TGTGCCAGCAGTGACGGGAGGGGAGGAGATACGCAGTATTTT. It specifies CASSDGRGGDTQYF.

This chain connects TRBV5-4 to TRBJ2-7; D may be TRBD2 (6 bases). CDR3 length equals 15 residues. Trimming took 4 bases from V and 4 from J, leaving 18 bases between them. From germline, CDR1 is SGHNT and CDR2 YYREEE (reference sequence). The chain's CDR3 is CASSGGSGLLYEQYF. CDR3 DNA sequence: TGTGCCAGCAGCGGAGGCTCTGGACTACTATACGAGCAGTACTTC.

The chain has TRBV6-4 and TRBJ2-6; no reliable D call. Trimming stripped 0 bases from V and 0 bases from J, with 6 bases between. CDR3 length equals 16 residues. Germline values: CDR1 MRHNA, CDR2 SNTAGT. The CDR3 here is CASSDSSHSGANVLTF. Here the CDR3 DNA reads TGTGCCAGCAGTGACTCGAGTCACTCTGGGGCCAACGTCCTGACTTTC.

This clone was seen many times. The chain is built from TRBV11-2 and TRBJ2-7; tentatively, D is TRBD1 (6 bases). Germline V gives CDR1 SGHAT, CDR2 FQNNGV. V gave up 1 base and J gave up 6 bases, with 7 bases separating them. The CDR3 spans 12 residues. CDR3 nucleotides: TGTGCCAGCAGCTTAGGGGGGCCCGAGCAGTACTTC. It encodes CASSLGGPEQYF.

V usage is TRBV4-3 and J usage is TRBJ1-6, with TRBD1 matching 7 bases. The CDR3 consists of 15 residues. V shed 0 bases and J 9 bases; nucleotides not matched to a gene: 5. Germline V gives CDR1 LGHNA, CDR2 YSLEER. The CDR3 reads CASSQDLTGVSPLHF. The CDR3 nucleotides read TGCGCCAGCAGCCAAGATCTTACAGGGGTTTCACCCCTCCACTTT.

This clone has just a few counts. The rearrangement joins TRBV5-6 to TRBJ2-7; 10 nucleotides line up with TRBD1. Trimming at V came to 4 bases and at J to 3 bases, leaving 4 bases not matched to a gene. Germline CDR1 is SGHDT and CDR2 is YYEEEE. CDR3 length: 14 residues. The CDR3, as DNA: TGTGCCAGCAGCCCGGGACAGGGGAACTACGAGCAGTACTTC. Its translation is CASSPGQGNYEQYF.

CDR3 in amino acids: CAWRGTSGRKTQYF. The CDR3 DNA sequence: TGTGCCTGGAGGGGGACTAGCGGGAGGAAGACCCAGTACTTC. This sequence joins TRBV30 and TRBJ2-5; 15 nucleotides line up with TRBD2. The CDR3 length is 14 residues. J was trimmed by 6 bases and V by 3 bases; bases with no gene match: 2. CDR1 and CDR2 (germline): GTSNPN, SVGIG (reference sequence).

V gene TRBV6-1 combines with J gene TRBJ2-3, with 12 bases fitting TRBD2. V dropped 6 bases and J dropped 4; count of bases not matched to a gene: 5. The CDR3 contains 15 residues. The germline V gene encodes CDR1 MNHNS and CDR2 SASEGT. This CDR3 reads CASRTTSGGSDTQYF. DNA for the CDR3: TGTGCCAGCAGGACCACTAGCGGGGGGTCAGATACGCAGTATTTT.

CDR3 residues: CASSLPGTRGNEQFF. The CDR3 nucleotides read TGTGCCAGCAGTTTGCCGGGGACTAGAGGCAATGAGCAGTTCTTC. The rearrangement joins TRBV28 to TRBJ2-1; 8 nucleotides align to TRBD2. V was pared by 3 bases and J by 6 bases, with 7 bases of the junction left unmatched. The CDR3 has 15 residues. The germline gives CDR1 MDHEN, CDR2 SYDVKM. The full variable domain, rest sourced from reference TRBV28 and TRBJ2-1, is DVKVTQSSRYLVKRTGEKVFLECVQDMDHENMFWYRQDPGLGLRLIYFSYDVKMKEKGDIPEGYSVSREKKERFSLILESASTNQTSMYLCASSLPGTRGNEQFFGPGTRLTVL.